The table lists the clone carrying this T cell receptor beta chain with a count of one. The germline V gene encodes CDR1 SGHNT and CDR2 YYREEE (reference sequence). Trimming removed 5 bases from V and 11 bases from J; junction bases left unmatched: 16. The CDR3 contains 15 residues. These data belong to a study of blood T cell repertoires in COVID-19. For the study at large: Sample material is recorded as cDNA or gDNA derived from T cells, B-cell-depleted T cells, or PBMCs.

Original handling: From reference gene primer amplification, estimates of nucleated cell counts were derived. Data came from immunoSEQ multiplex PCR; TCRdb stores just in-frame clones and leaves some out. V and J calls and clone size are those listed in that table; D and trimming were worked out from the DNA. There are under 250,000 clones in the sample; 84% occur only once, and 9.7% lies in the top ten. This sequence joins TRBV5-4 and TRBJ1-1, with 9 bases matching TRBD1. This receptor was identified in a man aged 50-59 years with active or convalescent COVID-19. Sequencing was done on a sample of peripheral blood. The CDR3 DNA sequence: TGTGCCAGCAGGACCCGGGACAGGGCCCAGGAGGATGCTTTCTTT. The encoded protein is CASRTRDRAQEDAFF.